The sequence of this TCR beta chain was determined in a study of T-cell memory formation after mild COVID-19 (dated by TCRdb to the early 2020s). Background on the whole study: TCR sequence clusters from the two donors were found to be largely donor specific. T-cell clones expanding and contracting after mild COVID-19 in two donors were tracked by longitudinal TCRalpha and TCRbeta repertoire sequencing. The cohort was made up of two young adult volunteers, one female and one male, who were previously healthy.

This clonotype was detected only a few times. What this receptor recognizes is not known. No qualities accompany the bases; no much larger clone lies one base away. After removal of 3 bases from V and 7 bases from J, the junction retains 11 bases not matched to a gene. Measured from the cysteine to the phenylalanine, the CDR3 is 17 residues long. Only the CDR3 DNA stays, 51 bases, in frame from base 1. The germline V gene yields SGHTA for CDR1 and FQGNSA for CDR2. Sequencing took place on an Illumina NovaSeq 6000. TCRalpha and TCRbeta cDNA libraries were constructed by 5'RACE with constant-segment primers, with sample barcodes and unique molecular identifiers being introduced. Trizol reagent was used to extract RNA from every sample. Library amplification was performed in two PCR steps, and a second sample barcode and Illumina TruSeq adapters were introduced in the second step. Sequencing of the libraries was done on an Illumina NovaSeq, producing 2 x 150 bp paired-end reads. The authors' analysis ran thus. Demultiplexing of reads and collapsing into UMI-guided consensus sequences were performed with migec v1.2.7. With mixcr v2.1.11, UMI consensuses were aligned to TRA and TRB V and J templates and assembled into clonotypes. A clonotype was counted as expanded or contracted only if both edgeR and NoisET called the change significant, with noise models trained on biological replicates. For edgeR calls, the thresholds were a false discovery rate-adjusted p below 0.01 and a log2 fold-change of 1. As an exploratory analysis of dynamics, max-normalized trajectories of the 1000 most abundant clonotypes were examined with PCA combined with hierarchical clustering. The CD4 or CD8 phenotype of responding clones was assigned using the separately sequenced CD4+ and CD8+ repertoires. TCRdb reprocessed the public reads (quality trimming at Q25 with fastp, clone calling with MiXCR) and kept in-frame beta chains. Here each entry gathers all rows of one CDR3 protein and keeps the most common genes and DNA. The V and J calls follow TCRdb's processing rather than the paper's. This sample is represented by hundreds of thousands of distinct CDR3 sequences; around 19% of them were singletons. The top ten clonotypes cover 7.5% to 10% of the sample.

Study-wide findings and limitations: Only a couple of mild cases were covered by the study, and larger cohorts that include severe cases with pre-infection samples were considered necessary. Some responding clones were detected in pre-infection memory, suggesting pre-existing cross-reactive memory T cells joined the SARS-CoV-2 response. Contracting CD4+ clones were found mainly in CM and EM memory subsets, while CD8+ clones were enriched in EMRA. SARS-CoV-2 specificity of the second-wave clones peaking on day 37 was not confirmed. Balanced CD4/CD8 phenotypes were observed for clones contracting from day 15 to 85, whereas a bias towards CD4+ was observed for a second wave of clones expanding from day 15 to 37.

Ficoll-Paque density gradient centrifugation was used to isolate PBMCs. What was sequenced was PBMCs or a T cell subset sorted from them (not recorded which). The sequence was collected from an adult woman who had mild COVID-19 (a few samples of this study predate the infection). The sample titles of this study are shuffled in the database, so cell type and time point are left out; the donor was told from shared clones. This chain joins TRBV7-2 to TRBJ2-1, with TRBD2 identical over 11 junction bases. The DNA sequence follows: TGTGCCAGCAGCTTCGGTAGCGGGAGGGTCAAGGGAAATGAGCAGTTCTTC. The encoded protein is CASSFGSGRVKGNEQFF.